The 15 T cell receptor beta chains listed next were all sequenced from one sample in a study of shared clonotypes between healthy human individuals (dated by TCRdb to the early 2020s). The method behind the library was the immunoSEQ multiplex PCR assay. TCRdb mirrors the immuneACCESS table, restricted to in-frame sequences. Some clones are absent from its copies; in checked studies, under half trace to an unresolved V gene, and the reason for the others is unknown. Across this sample there are roughly 550,000 clones, with less than 97% seen only once. The ten largest clones take up about 0.11% of the sample. CD8 naive samples consisted of CD45RO-negative cells that were positively selected for CCR7, yielding a CD45RA+CCR7+ population without TemRA cells. Sequences were obtained from naive CD8+ T cells sorted from blood. The label giving this sample's cell subset or site can be read as: CD45RA+CCR7+. These receptors all come from a woman in her 30s in good health.

This clone was seen just once. The V gene is TRBV7-9, the J gene TRBJ2-6; 9 bases line up with TRBD1. V was pared by 7 bases and J by 0 bases, with 7 bases of the junction left unmatched. Germline CDR1 is SEHNR and CDR2 is FQNEAQ (reference sequence). The CDR3 is 17 amino acids. The CDR3 sequence: CASTPGQGSSGANVLTF. CDR3 DNA sequence: TGTGCCAGCACCCCGGGACAGGGTTCCTCTGGGGCCAACGTCCTGACTTTC.

This chain joins TRBV28 and TRBJ2-3; 8 bases match TRBD2. From germline, CDR1 is MDHEN and CDR2 SYDVKM. The trim removed 2 bases at V and 5 bases at J, leaving 9 bases unmatched. The CDR3 length is 16 residues. Here the CDR3 DNA reads TGTGCCAGCAGTTTACCGAAGCGGGAGTATGGAGATACGCAGTATTTT. Translated, it gives CASSLPKREYGDTQYF.

CDR3 DNA sequence: TGCGCCAGCAGCTGGAACAGGGGCGACGAGCAGTACTTC. It yields the protein CASSWNRGDEQYF. The V gene is TRBV5-1, the J gene TRBJ2-7; 7 nucleotides match TRBD1. Trimming cost V 3 bases and J 5 bases; bases outside gene matches: 5. Per germline, CDR1 SGHRS and CDR2 YFSETQ. The CDR3 sequence is 13 residues long.

This chain links TRBV10-3 with TRBJ2-1, with TRBD2 as a possible D gene (5 bases). The ends were cut back, 3 bases at V and 3 bases at J, with 12 bases in the middle. The CDR3 totals 15 residues. Looked up from germline, CDR1 is ENHRY and CDR2 is SYGVKD. The CDR3 loop is CAISDISEHYNEQFF. CDR3 nucleotide sequence: TGTGCCATCAGTGATATTAGCGAGCACTACAATGAGCAGTTCTTC.

This sequence joins TRBV6-4 and TRBJ1-1, with D unclear. Looked up from germline, CDR1 is MRHNA and CDR2 is SNTAGT. This CDR3 is built from 14 residues. Trimming shortened V by 0 bases and J by 5 bases, and 10 bases separated the two germline ends. CDR3 loop: CASSDSFGVTEAFF. The CDR3 DNA reads TGTGCCAGCAGTGACTCGTTTGGGGTAACTGAAGCTTTCTTT.

The CDR3: CASSDPAGAPNTEAFF. For the CDR3, the DNA is TGTGCCAGCAGCGACCCTGCCGGTGCCCCGAACACTGAAGCTTTCTTT. The V gene is TRBV7-9, the J gene TRBJ1-1; D is ambiguous. Per germline, CDR1 SEHNR and CDR2 FQNEAQ (reference sequence). Trimming left V 5 bases short and J 1 base short, with 17 bases between. This CDR3 is 16 amino acids long.

V gene TRBV7-6 combines with J gene TRBJ2-7, with D perhaps being TRBD1 or TRBD2 (5 bases each). Germline V gene data show CDR1 as SGHVS and CDR2 as FNYEAQ. The V and J ends lost 5 bases and 1 base respectively, with 12 bases between them. The CDR3 is 14 residues long. The CDR3 region is CASSPPGTSYEQYF. The CDR3 nucleotides are TGTGCCAGCAGCCCCCCTGGGACGTCCTACGAGCAGTACTTC.

The chain is built from TRBV28 and TRBJ1-2, with D possibly matching TRBD1 (5 bases). This CDR3 is 14 amino acids long. Trimming cost V 4 bases and J 1 base, with 10 bases left between them. Germline CDR1 MDHEN, CDR2 SYDVKM. The CDR3 sequence: CASSYGDFNYGYTF. CDR3 DNA: TGTGCCAGCAGTTACGGGGACTTTAACTATGGCTACACCTTC.

This rearrangement joins TRBV13 to TRBJ2-5; 7 nucleotides match TRBD2. The CDR3 spans 15 residues. Losses at the gene ends were 5 bases for V and 4 bases for J; bases not matched to a gene: 10. Germline CDR1 and CDR2: PRHDT and FYEKMQ (reference sequence). CDR3 nucleotides: TGTGCCAGCAGCCCCGCGCGGGAGAGAGGAGAGACCCAGTACTTC. It is translated as CASSPARERGETQYF. The full variable domain, its missing parts supplied by reference TRBV13 and TRBJ2-5, is AAGVIQSPRHLIKEKRETATLKCYPIPRHDTVYWYQQGPGQDPQFLISFYEKMQSDKGSIPDRFSAQQFSDYHSELNMSSLELGDSALYFCASSPARERGETQYFGPGTRLLVL.

V gene TRBV5-6 combines with J gene TRBJ1-4; 8 nucleotides agree with TRBD1. Germline CDR1 and CDR2: SGHDT and YYEEEE. With V trimmed by 5 bases and J by 8 bases, 8 bases remained unmatched. CDR3 length equals 14 residues. The DNA of the CDR3 is TGTGCCAGCAGTCACGGACAGGGAATGGAAAAACTGTTTTTT. This encodes CASSHGQGMEKLFF.

The chain is built from TRBV28 and TRBJ1-4; possible D gene TRBD1, 5 bases. Between the trimmed V and J ends, which lost 5 bases and 2 bases, there was a span of 18 bases. The germline gives CDR1 MDHEN, CDR2 SYDVKM. The CDR3 is 17 residues long. The CDR3, as DNA: TGTGCCAGCAGTAGCCCCCCACCCCGGGACACTAATGAAAAACTGTTTTTT. It specifies CASSSPPPRDTNEKLFF.

This CDR3 reads CASRASGNYEQYF. Written as DNA, the CDR3 is TGTGCCAGCAGAGCCAGCGGGAACTACGAGCAGTACTTC. The chain has TRBV27 and TRBJ2-7; 7 bases agree with TRBD2. V lost 6 bases, J lost 3 bases, and 5 bases stayed unmatched. The CDR3 spans 13 residues. Germline V gene lookup returns CDR1 MNHEY and CDR2 SMNVEV (reference sequence).

This chain links TRBV11-1 with TRBJ2-1; the match to TRBD2 covers 12 bases. Germline V gene lookup returns CDR1 SGHAT and CDR2 FQDESV (reference sequence). V lost 5 bases to trimming and J lost 5 bases; unmatched junction nucleotides: 4. The CDR3 consists of 15 residues. The CDR3 sequence is CASSHLAGGHNEQFF. The CDR3 region has the DNA TGTGCCAGCAGCCATCTAGCGGGAGGGCACAATGAGCAGTTCTTC.

Concerning this clone itself: A junction boundary mismatches the germline segment, possibly from a read error. The chain joins TRBV15 to TRBJ1-1, with D hard to call. There are 12 residues in the CDR3. Germline CDR1 LNHNV, CDR2 YYDKDF (reference sequence). CDR3: CATSRGLDEAFF. The DNA for the CDR3 is TGTGCCACTAGCAGAGGCTTGGACGAAGCTTTCTTT.

The CDR3 loop reads CASSSVAGGPDEQFF. CDR3 DNA sequence: TGTGCCAGCAGCTCCGTAGCGGGAGGGCCGGATGAGCAGTTCTTC. This chain connects TRBV7-9 to TRBJ2-1, with TRBD2 matching over 11 bases. CDR1 is SEHNR, CDR2 FQNEAQ, per germline (reference sequence). This CDR3 comprises 15 residues. The J segment lost 8 bases and the V segment lost 4 bases, leaving 7 bases of the junction unmatched.